The 27 T cell receptor beta chains presented below share a single source sample, sequenced in a study of T-cell reconstitution after alpha-beta-depleted transplantation in children. Unique molecular identifiers were used to barcode this TCRbeta library. MiXCR, run by TCRdb on the PCR reads, gives a single entry per CDR3 protein. The sample contains a few hundred thousand distinct CDR3 sequences, over 10% of which appear only once. The sample here was PBMCs, mostly from graft donor cells, taken 360 days after TCRalphabeta/CD19-depleted stem cell transplant. The receptors derive from a male patient younger than 18 who had a stem cell transplant for acute myeloid leukemia, so the T cells may come from the graft donor.

This clonotype was observed at least ten times. The chain uses TRBV12-3 or TRBV12-4 and TRBJ1-5; 10 bases agree with TRBD1. With V trimmed by 5 bases and J by 5 bases, 3 bases remained unmatched. The CDR3 runs 14 residues. The CDR3 sequence: CASSQDRGDQPQHF. As DNA, the CDR3 is TGTGCCAGCAGTCAGGACAGGGGGGATCAGCCCCAGCATTTT.

The chain recombines TRBV29-1 with TRBJ2-1; 9 bases map to TRBD2. Germline V lookup: CDR1 SQVTM, CDR2 ANQGSEA. The CDR3 contains 16 residues. J gave up 0 bases and V 7 bases, and 10 bases lay outside the gene matches. CDR3 protein: CSAGTSPQSSYNEQFF. The CDR3 coding sequence is TGCAGCGCCGGGACTAGCCCTCAGAGCTCCTACAATGAGCAGTTCTTC.

CDR3 region: CAWSARGGQFF. Written as DNA, the CDR3 is TGTGCCTGGAGTGCTAGAGGAGGGCAGTTCTTC. The chain employs TRBV30 and TRBJ2-1, with D possibly being TRBD2 (5 bases). Germline V gene lookup returns CDR1 GTSNPN and CDR2 SVGIG (reference sequence). V was pared by 1 base and J by 12 bases, with 10 bases between. CDR3 length: 11 residues.

This clonotype was recorded at least ten times. This sequence joins TRBV28 and TRBJ2-3, with D perhaps TRBD1 (6 bases). Germline V lookup: CDR1 MDHEN, CDR2 SYDVKM. The CDR3 runs 15 residues. V lost 3 bases, J lost 5 bases, and 15 bases lay in between. The CDR3 reads CASSFRDNGIDTQYF. For the CDR3, the DNA is TGTGCCAGCAGTTTTAGGGACAATGGGATAGATACGCAGTATTTT.

This chain links TRBV7-2 with TRBJ2-7; the D is unclear. V was pared by 5 bases and J by 0 bases, with 17 bases between. The CDR3 runs 16 residues. CDR1 is SGHTA, CDR2 FQGNSA, per germline. CDR3 coding DNA: TGTGCCAGCAGCCCCATCTCGGCTAAAAGCTCCTACGAGCAGTACTTC. It is translated as CASSPISAKSSYEQYF.

This clonotype showed up many times. The chain joins TRBV12-3 or TRBV12-4 to TRBJ2-5; weak D call: TRBD2 (6 bases). Trimming took off 7 bases at V and 3 bases at J, with 9 bases between the two ends. CDR3 length: 12 amino acids. The CDR3: CASTGTEETQYF. The CDR3 nucleotides read TGTGCCAGCACCGGGACTGAAGAGACCCAGTACTTC.

This clonotype showed up many times. This chain connects TRBV29-1 to TRBJ2-7, with TRBD1 matching 9 bases. V dropped 1 base and J dropped 6; count of bases not matched to a gene: 10. The germline V gene has CDR1 SQVTM and CDR2 ANQGSEA. The CDR3 runs 15 residues. DNA for the CDR3: TGCAGCGTTGAAGGAACAGGGGGCTCAAAGGCCGAGCAGTACTTC. It specifies CSVEGTGGSKAEQYF.

The chain couples TRBV4-3 to TRBJ2-1; 11 bases line up with TRBD2. Germline V CDR1 and CDR2: LGHNA, YSLEER. Trimming removed 1 base from V and 8 bases from J; junction bases left unmatched: 10. The CDR3 sequence is 17 residues long. The DNA of the CDR3 is TGCGCCAGCAGCCAAGCGAAAACTAGCGGGAGTAAGGATGAGCAGTTCTTC. It specifies CASSQAKTSGSKDEQFF.

J is TRBJ1-6 and V is TRBV15; unclear D gene. V was pared by 0 bases and J by 5 bases, with 11 bases between. This CDR3 has 16 amino acids. Germline-derived CDR1 and CDR2 are LNHNV and YYDKDF (reference sequence). In nucleotides, the CDR3 is TGTGCCACCAGCAGAGATCCCCGAGGGAATAATTCACCCCTCCACTTT. Protein product: CATSRDPRGNNSPLHF.

This chain joins TRBV5-5 and TRBJ2-1; the match to TRBD2 covers 7 bases. CDR1 is SGHKS, CDR2 YYEKEE, per germline (reference sequence). The CDR3 is 14 residues long. With V trimmed by 2 bases and J by 8 bases, 7 bases remained unmatched. CDR3 sequence (DNA): TGTGCCAGCAGCTTTATGCCTAGCGGAGATGAGCAGTTCTTC. Its translation is CASSFMPSGDEQFF.

Only a few counts were recorded for this clonotype. The chain links TRBV29-1 to TRBJ1-2; D remains ambiguous. The germline gives CDR1 SQVTM, CDR2 ANQGSEA. V shed 6 bases and J shed 8 bases, with 10 bases lying between them. The CDR3 spans 10 residues. CDR3: CSVEPEGYTF. DNA of the CDR3: TGCAGCGTCGAACCAGAGGGCTACACCTTC. Full variable domain (outside the CDR3, taken from reference TRBV29-1 and TRBJ1-2): SAVISQKPSRDICQRGTSLTIQCQVDSQVTMMFWYRQQPGQSLTLIATANQGSEATYESGFVIDKFPISRPNLTFSTLTVSNMSPEDSSIYLCSVEPEGYTFGSGTRLTVV.

This clonotype was seen only a few times. V and J are TRBV28 and TRBJ2-1; 12 bases map to TRBD2. The junction had 12 bases not matched to a gene; V was cut back by 6 bases and J by 6 bases. The CDR3 has 17 amino acids. CDR1 and CDR2 from the germline V gene are MDHEN and SYDVKM. The CDR3 DNA follows: TGTGCCAGCAGCCACCATAGACTAGCGGGAGAGCCCAATGAGCAGTTCTTC. Translated: CASSHHRLAGEPNEQFF. Complete variable domain (other parts from reference TRBV28 and TRBJ2-1): DVKVTQSSRYLVKRTGEKVFLECVQDMDHENMFWYRQDPGLGLRLIYFSYDVKMKEKGDIPEGYSVSREKKERFSLILESASTNQTSMYLCASSHHRLAGEPNEQFFGPGTRLTVL.

The chain employs TRBV20-1 and TRBJ2-2, with 12 bases that match TRBD2. V shed 6 bases, J shed 6 bases, and the junction held 5 bases outside the gene matches. Germline-derived CDR1 and CDR2 are DFQATT and SNEGSKA (reference sequence). The CDR3 has 14 residues. CDR3 DNA: TGCAGTGCCCCACTAGCGGGAGGCGCCGGGGAGCTGTTTTTT. It specifies CSAPLAGGAGELFF.

The rearrangement joins TRBV20-1 to TRBJ2-1; the D gene could be TRBD1 or TRBD2 (5 bases each). Germline V gene lookup returns CDR1 DFQATT and CDR2 SNEGSKA (reference sequence). The CDR3 is 14 amino acids. Trimming stripped 2 bases from V and 4 bases from J, with 12 bases between. The DNA of the CDR3 is TGCAGTGCTAGACCCTTTGGGGGATACAATGAGCAGTTCTTC. Protein product: CSARPFGGYNEQFF.

V gene TRBV28 combines with J gene TRBJ2-7; D is unclear. Trimming left V 1 base short and J 2 bases short, with 18 bases between. The CDR3 has 17 residues. Germline CDR1 and CDR2: MDHEN and SYDVKM. CDR3 nucleotides: TGTGCCAGCAGTTTATCTTTTGGGAAGGGCAGCACCTACGAGCAGTACTTC. Amino acid sequence: CASSLSFGKGSTYEQYF.

This clonotype was recorded many times. The chain couples TRBV20-1 to TRBJ2-7; D unclear. V lost 2 bases to trimming and J lost 0 bases, with 8 bases between them. Germline assignment: CDR1 DFQATT and CDR2 SNEGSKA (reference sequence). This CDR3 contains 13 residues. The CDR3: CSARQDYSYEQYF. The CDR3 DNA follows: TGCAGTGCTAGACAGGATTACTCCTACGAGCAGTACTTC.

The chain couples TRBV6-2 or TRBV6-3 to TRBJ1-5; TRBD1 agrees at 8 bases. The V gene end was trimmed by 4 bases and the J gene end by 4 bases; junction bases not matched to a gene: 3. This CDR3 comprises 14 residues. Germline CDR1 is MNHEY and CDR2 is SVGEGT. In nucleotides, the CDR3 is TGTGCCAGCAGTTGGGACAGGAGTAATCAGCCCCAGCATTTT. This encodes CASSWDRSNQPQHF.

The chain couples TRBV7-2 to TRBJ2-7; D gene uncertain. V gave up 2 bases and J gave up 2 bases, with 13 bases separating them. In germline, CDR1 is SGHTA, CDR2 FQGNSA. The CDR3 consists of 15 residues. The DNA for the CDR3 is TGTGCCAGCAGCTTATTTGGGCAGGTAACCTACGAGCAGTACTTC. The encoded protein is CASSLFGQVTYEQYF.

The chain is built from TRBV18 and TRBJ2-5; D remains ambiguous. The CDR3 is made up of 14 amino acids. V was pared by 3 bases and J by 4 bases, with 12 bases between. Per germline, CDR1 KGHSH and CDR2 LQKENI. In nucleotides, the CDR3 is TGTGCCAGCTCACCGATTAGCTGGGGAGAGACCCAGTACTTC. It yields the protein CASSPISWGETQYF.

In this sample, this clonotype turned up a few times. The chain has TRBV4-3 and TRBJ2-7, with 9 bases fitting TRBD2. The CDR3 totals 15 residues. After removal of 3 bases from V and 2 bases from J, the junction contained 5 bases not matched to a gene. The V gene's germline CDR1 is LGHNA and CDR2 YSLEER. The CDR3: CASSQLTSGPYEQYF. DNA for the CDR3: TGCGCCAGCAGCCAGTTGACTAGCGGTCCCTACGAGCAGTACTTC.

A few counts support this clonotype. CDR3 in amino acids: CASTRSGTSSSYEQYF. The CDR3, as DNA: TGTGCCAGCACTCGCTCCGGGACTTCGTCTTCCTACGAGCAGTACTTC. The chain employs TRBV7-8 and TRBJ2-7; a possible D gene is TRBD2 (6 bases). Germline V gives CDR1 SGHVS, CDR2 FQNEAQ. V lost 7 bases, J lost 1 base, and 20 bases lay in between. The CDR3 has 16 amino acids.

This clonotype has only a few counts. The chain couples TRBV11-1 to TRBJ2-1; tentatively, D is TRBD2 (6 bases). The CDR3 has 15 amino acids. The ends were cut back, 5 bases at V and 9 bases at J, with 20 bases in the middle. Germline V gene sequence: CDR1 SGHAT, CDR2 FQDESV (reference sequence). The CDR3 nucleotides are TGTGCCAGCAGCCCAGCTGGGGGGAGGACCCCTGAGCAGTTCTTC. Encoded protein: CASSPAGGRTPEQFF.

This clonotype has a handful of counts. The chain combines TRBV7-2 with TRBJ2-3, with 12 bases lining up with TRBD2. The length of the CDR3 is 16 residues. Looked up from germline, CDR1 is SGHTA and CDR2 is FQGNSA. The V gene end was trimmed by 0 bases and the J gene end by 3 bases; junction bases not matched to a gene: 1. For the CDR3, the DNA is TGTGCCAGCAGCTTAGCGACTAGCGGGAGAACAGATACGCAGTATTTT. This encodes CASSLATSGRTDTQYF.

This clonotype occurred many times. The chain recombines TRBV27 with TRBJ2-3; 7 nucleotides line up with TRBD1. The CDR3 totals 17 residues. V lost 2 bases and J lost 6; bases outside the gene matches: 14. Germline V lookup: CDR1 MNHEY, CDR2 SMNVEV (reference sequence). The CDR3 here is CASSLRGQVTRWDTQYF. DNA of the CDR3: TGTGCCAGCAGTTTACGCGGACAGGTCACAAGGTGGGATACGCAGTATTTT.

The sample holds many counts of this clonotype. The V and J genes are TRBV20-1 and TRBJ2-2; maybe TRBD1 (6 bases). Trimming took 3 bases from V and 4 from J, leaving 15 bases between them. Germline CDR1 reads DFQATT; CDR2 reads SNEGSKA (reference sequence). CDR3 length: 15 residues. The CDR3 DNA is TGCAGTGCTAGGGGGGACATGCGATTCACCGGGGAGCTGTTTTTT. Translated, it gives CSARGDMRFTGELFF.

This chain uses TRBV6-2 or TRBV6-3 with TRBJ2-7, with D unresolved. CDR3 size: 12 residues. Germline CDR1 is MNHEY and CDR2 is SVGEGT. V was shortened by 6 bases and J by 7 bases, with 13 bases between the two germline ends. The CDR3 loop reads CASSRTPDEQYF. The CDR3 region has the DNA TGTGCCAGCAGCCGGACGCCTGATGAGCAGTACTTC.

The V and J genes are TRBV20-1 and TRBJ2-5; TRBD1 matches at 8 bases. Per germline, CDR1 DFQATT and CDR2 SNEGSKA (reference sequence). The CDR3 runs 13 residues. V was clipped by 5 bases and J by 2 bases; unmatched bases: 4. The chain's CDR3 is CSASTGGQETQYF. The CDR3 bases are TGCAGTGCTTCCACAGGGGGGCAAGAGACCCAGTACTTC.